These T cell receptor beta chains were read from a single sample in a study of immune evolution from preneoplasia to lung adenocarcinoma. Measured with immunoSEQ multiplex PCR; TCRdb has only the in-frame clones, and not every one. The data hold approximately 2,700 clones, with 80% to 85% observed a single time. The sample taken for sequencing was FFPE invasive lung adenocarcinoma tissue. These receptors all come from a person between 60 and 79 years old with invasive lung adenocarcinoma. Both conserved end residues are part of each CDR3. The order of the fields is CDR3 DNA, CDR3 protein, V gene, J gene, D gene, clone size. D genes are given only for firm matches. The listing skips clone size in some rows; elsewhere it reads once, few, many or a size class.

CDR3 DNA: TGCTCCAGCAGCTTCGGGAGTTCCGACATTCAGTACTTC; CDR3 protein: CSSSFGSSDIQYF; V gene: TRBV5-1; J gene: TRBJ2-4; D gene: .; clone size: .
CDR3 DNA: TGTGCCAGCAGCCGGGGACAGGTTTTAAGTGGCGGGGAGCTGTTTTTT; CDR3 protein: CASSRGQVLSGGELFF; V gene: TRBV5-4; J gene: TRBJ2-2; D gene: TRBD1; clone size: .
CDR3 DNA: TGTGCCAGCAGTTTTATTGGCGGAATCTACGAGCAGTACTTC; CDR3 protein: CASSFIGGIYEQYF; V gene: TRBV27; J gene: TRBJ2-7; D gene: .; clone size: once
CDR3 DNA: TGTGCCAGCAGCGAGGTCATCGGTGATACGCAGTATTTT; CDR3 protein: CASSEVIGDTQYF; V gene: TRBV7-2; J gene: TRBJ2-3; D gene: .; clone size: .
CDR3 DNA: TGCAGCGTTGAAGGACTAGCAAGCGCCCAAAATGAGCAGTTCTTC; CDR3 protein: CSVEGLASAQNEQFF; V gene: TRBV29-1; J gene: TRBJ2-1; D gene: TRBD2; clone size: .
CDR3 DNA: TGTGCCAGCAGCAAAGGGCGGCTAGCGGGAGGCAAGGGGGCCCAATACTTC; CDR3 protein: CASSKGRLAGGKGAQYF; V gene: TRBV21-1; J gene: TRBJ2-5; D gene: .; clone size: .
CDR3 DNA: TGTGCCAGCAGTTACTTAGCGGGGGCGGCCGGGGAGCTGTTTTTT; CDR3 protein: CASSYLAGAAGELFF; V gene: TRBV6-6; J gene: TRBJ2-2; D gene: TRBD2; clone size: .
CDR3 DNA: TGTGCCACCAGCAGTCGAGGGGTAACTAATGAAAAACTGTTTTTT; CDR3 protein: CATSSRGVTNEKLFF; V gene: TRBV15; J gene: TRBJ1-4; D gene: .; clone size: .
CDR3 DNA: TGTGCCAGCAACATCCGGCGGGGAACAGGGAACCAGCCCCAGCATTTT; CDR3 protein: CASNIRRGTGNQPQHF; V gene: TRBV28; J gene: TRBJ1-5; D gene: .; clone size: .
CDR3 DNA: TGTGCCAGCAGTGAATCGGGCAGATACGAGGACACCGGGGAGCTGTTTTTT; CDR3 protein: CASSESGRYEDTGELFF; V gene: TRBV2; J gene: TRBJ2-2; D gene: .; clone size: .
CDR3 DNA: TGTGCCAGCAGCGTAGAAGGGGGCAAAGCTTTCTTT; CDR3 protein: CASSVEGGKAFF; V gene: TRBV9; J gene: TRBJ1-1; D gene: TRBD1; clone size: .
CDR3 DNA: TGTGCCAGCAGCTCCGGGCATAGGCATTTT; CDR3 protein: CASSSGHRHF; V gene: TRBV5-5; J gene: TRBJ2-3; D gene: .; clone size: .
CDR3 DNA: TGCAGCGTGAATCGATGGGGAGGGGAAACAGATACGCAGTATTTT; CDR3 protein: CSVNRWGGETDTQYF; V gene: TRBV29-1; J gene: TRBJ2-3; D gene: TRBD2; clone size: .
CDR3 DNA: TGTGCCAGCAGCTCGGGACTAGCGGTGGGGAATGAGCAGTTCTTC; CDR3 protein: CASSSGLAVGNEQFF; V gene: TRBV7-8; J gene: TRBJ2-1; D gene: TRBD2; clone size: few
CDR3 DNA: TGTGCCAGCAGCGGAGATAGGAAGGGCTATGGCTACACCTTC; CDR3 protein: CASSGDRKGYGYTF; V gene: TRBV9; J gene: TRBJ1-2; D gene: .; clone size: .
CDR3 DNA: TGTGCCATCAGTCGACCTTCGACAGACTCCTACGAGCAGTACTTC; CDR3 protein: CAISRPSTDSYEQYF; V gene: TRBV10-3; J gene: TRBJ2-7; D gene: .; clone size: .